This TCR beta chain was sequenced in a study of shared T cell receptors in the human thymus. Trimming stripped 7 bases from V and 5 bases from J, with 20 bases between. CDR3 size: 14 residues. Germline values: CDR1 SQVTM, CDR2 ANQGSEA. The assay was immunoSEQ multiplex PCR, and TCRdb's table has in-frame clones only and misses some. This table has 550,000 to 800,000 clones, over 75% appearing once. These records were also assigned to another study, of human thymus T cells. That paper states: Finnish infants who were healthy and having corrective surgery for congenital heart defects made up the donors. Obtained as resections during corrective heart surgery, the thymus tissue was then studied.

The sequence was collected from a girl under three years old with a congenital heart defect. Sequenced input: thymocytes. The rearrangement links TRBV29-1 to TRBJ1-1; possible D gene TRBD1, 5 bases. The CDR3 DNA is TGCAGCGCCAGGGACGGGGCGGGGATTACTGAAGCTTTCTTT. The encoded protein is CSARDGAGITEAFF.